The 28 T cell receptor beta chains presented below share a single source sample, sequenced in a study of T-cell reconstitution after alpha-beta-depleted transplantation in children. Preparation of the TCRbeta library was carried out with unique molecular identifiers. A single record per CDR3 protein comes from TCRdb applying MiXCR to the PCR reads. The profile shows approximately 500,000 distinct CDR3 sequences, roughly a quarter of them singletons. This specimen consisted of PBMCs, obtained before TCRalphabeta/CD19-depleted stem cell transplant. The receptors shown here come from a boy under two years old with Wiskott-Aldrich syndrome, due to receive a stem cell transplant.

The CDR3 here is CASSQYLRGLTNEQFF. The CDR3 DNA sequence: TGTGCCAGCAGCCAATACCTCCGGGGACTGACGAATGAGCAGTTCTTC. The chain joins TRBV7-6 to TRBJ2-1; maybe TRBD2 (6 bases). Germline V gene data show CDR1 as SGHVS and CDR2 as FNYEAQ. CDR3 size: 16 residues. Trimming stripped 5 bases from V and 7 bases from J, with 21 bases between.

This clonotype was seen a handful of times. This chain connects TRBV27 to TRBJ2-1; 13 bases are shared with TRBD2. This CDR3 contains 17 residues. Unmatched junction bases numbered 9, after V lost 8 bases and J lost 2 bases. Germline V lookup: CDR1 MNHEY, CDR2 SMNVEV (reference sequence). The CDR3 spells CASVRTSGSLTYNEQFF. The CDR3 DNA reads TGTGCCAGCGTAAGGACTAGCGGGAGCCTCACCTACAATGAGCAGTTCTTC.

A few counts support this clonotype. The chain combines TRBV7-3 with TRBJ2-1; TRBD2 aligns across 7 bases. The CDR3 loop spans 16 amino acids. In germline, CDR1 is SGHTA, CDR2 FQGTGA. V trimming: 1 base; J trimming: 7 bases; junction bases outside the gene matches: 10. The CDR3 sequence is CASSLIAGEGRNEQFF. The DNA for the CDR3 is TGTGCCAGCAGCTTAATTGCGGGAGAGGGCAGGAATGAGCAGTTCTTC. The full variable domain, rest sourced from reference TRBV7-3 and TRBJ2-1, is GAGVSQTPSNKVTEKGKYVELRCDPISGHTALYWYRQSLGQGPEFLIYFQGTGAADDSGLPNDRFFAVRPEGSVSTLKIQRTERGDSAVYLCASSLIAGEGRNEQFFGPGTRLTVL.

This clonotype came up a few times. The chain carries TRBV7-2 and TRBJ2-3, with D possibly matching TRBD1 (5 bases). CDR1 is SGHTA and CDR2 is FQGNSA in the germline V gene. Deletions cut 5 bases from V and 6 bases from J, with 18 bases between. The CDR3 length is 15 residues. Here the CDR3 DNA reads TGTGCCAGCAGCGGACAAGTAATTGGGGTGGATACGCAGTATTTT. Translating gives CASSGQVIGVDTQYF.

The V call is TRBV5-1, the J call TRBJ2-1; the D is unclear. The CDR3 is 14 amino acids. V lost 2 bases to trimming and J lost 4 bases, with 10 bases between them. Germline loops: CDR1 SGHRS, CDR2 YFSETQ. The CDR3 region is CASSLSTAYNEQFF. In DNA form, the CDR3 reads TGCGCCAGCAGCTTATCGACTGCATACAATGAGCAGTTCTTC. Full variable domain (outside the CDR3, taken from reference TRBV5-1 and TRBJ2-1): KAGVTQTPRYLIKTRGQQVTLSCSPISGHRSVSWYQQTPGQGLQFLFEYFSETQRNKGNFPGRFSGRQFSNSRSEMNVSTLELGDSALYLCASSLSTAYNEQFFGPGTRLTVL.

J is TRBJ2-1 and V is TRBV10-3; perhaps TRBD2 as D (7 bases). Between the trimmed V and J ends, which lost 3 bases and 7 bases, there was a span of 10 bases. Germline V gene sequence: CDR1 ENHRY, CDR2 SYGVKD. The CDR3 length is 13 residues. In DNA form, the CDR3 reads TGTGCCATCAGTGAACGGGGGGCAAATGAGCAGTTCTTC. Its protein is CAISERGANEQFF.

The V and J genes are TRBV20-1 and TRBJ2-3, with 10 bases identical to TRBD2. Germline CDR1 is DFQATT and CDR2 is SNEGSKA (reference sequence). This CDR3 spans 14 amino acids. J gave up 5 bases and V 5 bases, and 7 bases lay outside the gene matches. The CDR3 DNA is TGCAGTGCTGGAACTAGCGGGAAGGGAGATACGCAGTATTTT. Amino acids: CSAGTSGKGDTQYF.

The chain carries TRBV28 and TRBJ2-6; D perhaps matches TRBD1 (5 bases). With 5 bases removed from V and 0 bases from J, the gap between germline ends came to 14 bases. CDR3 length: 17 amino acids. Germline CDR1 reads MDHEN; CDR2 reads SYDVKM. The CDR3 loop is CASSEGALHSGANVLTF. CDR3 bases: TGTGCCAGCAGTGAAGGGGCCCTCCACTCTGGGGCCAACGTCCTGACTTTC.

This clonotype has more than one count but fewer than ten. The chain joins TRBV20-1 to TRBJ2-1; 12 positions agree with TRBD2. J gave up 6 bases and V 3 bases, and 3 bases lay outside the gene matches. This CDR3 region has 14 residues. The V gene's germline CDR1 is DFQATT and CDR2 SNEGSKA (reference sequence). The CDR3 loop is CSARRGLAGNEQFF. In DNA form, the CDR3 reads TGCAGTGCTAGGCGGGGACTAGCGGGCAATGAGCAGTTCTTC.

This chain connects TRBV7-6 to TRBJ2-5; TRBD1 or TRBD2 may be the D gene (7 bases each). The CDR3 spans 12 residues. Trimming shortened V by 6 bases and J by 12 bases, and 17 bases separated the two germline ends. CDR1 is SGHVS and CDR2 is FNYEAQ in the germline V gene. The CDR3 DNA reads as TGTGCCAGCAGTACCAGGGGGGGCGTTGAGTACTTC. Protein sequence: CASSTRGGVEYF.

This clonotype has more than one count but fewer than ten. The chain couples TRBV4-1 to TRBJ2-1, with 15 bases fitting TRBD2. Germline CDR1 reads MGHRA; CDR2 reads YSYEKL. V lost 1 base, J lost 8 bases, and 6 bases stayed unmatched. The CDR3 is 17 amino acids. CDR3: CASSQGTSGRAWDEQFF. CDR3 coding DNA: TGCGCCAGCAGCCAAGGGACTAGCGGGAGGGCGTGGGATGAGCAGTTCTTC.

V usage is TRBV20-1 and J usage is TRBJ2-5, with 9 bases aligning to TRBD2. CDR3 length: 14 residues. With V trimmed by 6 bases and J by 5 bases, 10 bases remained unmatched. The germline gives CDR1 DFQATT, CDR2 SNEGSKA (reference sequence). The CDR3 protein is CSARLAGAGETQYF. The CDR3, as DNA: TGCAGTGCACGTTTAGCGGGAGCTGGGGAGACCCAGTACTTC.

This clonotype was observed a few times. Lacking the conserved final phenylalanine or tryptophan, this CDR3 likely reflects a read error. The V call is TRBV18, the J call TRBJ1-5; a possible D gene is TRBD1 (5 bases). V was clipped by 5 bases and J by 6 bases, with 11 bases between them. Germline-derived CDR1 and CDR2 are KGHSH and LQKENI. The CDR3 extends over 13 amino acids. The CDR3 nucleotides are TGTGCCAGCTCAGGGGGGGGGATTCAGCCCCAGCATCTT. This translates into CASSGGGIQPQHL.

This clonotype was seen more than once but under ten times. The rearrangement uses TRBV14 and TRBJ1-4, with D hard to call. This CDR3 contains 15 residues. V was clipped by 0 bases and J by 7 bases, with 12 bases between them. Germline lookup yields CDR1 SGHDN and CDR2 FVKESK. The DNA for the CDR3 is TGTGCCAGCAGCCAAGATTTGGGAATTGGTGAAAAACTGTTTTTT. Protein: CASSQDLGIGEKLFF.

This clonotype was counted a few times. The gene calls are TRBV20-1 and TRBJ1-3; TRBD1 matches 7 bases. Trimming at V came to 1 base and at J to 4 bases, leaving 4 bases not matched to a gene. There are 14 residues in the CDR3. In germline, CDR1 is DFQATT, CDR2 SNEGSKA (reference sequence). The CDR3 coding sequence is TGCAGTGCTAGAGTGGGACAGTCCGGAAACACCATATATTTT. Encoded protein: CSARVGQSGNTIYF.

The chain recombines TRBV19 with TRBJ2-2, with 7 bases that match TRBD1. With V trimmed by 10 bases and J by 3 bases, 8 bases remained unmatched. CDR1 is LNHDA and CDR2 is SQIVND in the germline V gene (reference sequence). The CDR3 loop spans 14 amino acids. CDR3 loop: CATWTGRDTGELFF. For the CDR3, the DNA is TGTGCCACTTGGACAGGACGGGACACCGGGGAGCTGTTTTTT.

This clonotype has only a few counts. The chain is built from TRBV27 and TRBJ2-6; TRBD1 or TRBD2 may be the D gene (5 bases each). This CDR3 region has 18 residues. Deletions cut 7 bases from V and 0 bases from J, with 19 bases between. Per germline, CDR1 MNHEY and CDR2 SMNVEV (reference sequence). The CDR3 DNA is TGTGCCAGCAAAAACCTACGGGACCGGTCCTCTGGGGCCAACGTCCTGACTTTC. The encoded protein is CASKNLRDRSSGANVLTF. Combining the CDR3 with reference TRBV27 and TRBJ2-6 gives the whole variable domain EAQVTQNPRYLITVTGKKLTVTCSQNMNHEYMSWYRQDPGLGLRQIYYSMNVEVTDKGDVPEGYKVSRKEKRNFPLILESPSPNQTSLYFCASKNLRDRSSGANVLTFGAGSRLTVL.

The sample holds a few counts of this clonotype. V usage is TRBV6-1 and J usage is TRBJ2-7, with D unresolved. Germline V gene sequence: CDR1 MNHNS, CDR2 SASEGT. CDR3 size: 14 residues. Trimming shortened V by 7 bases and J by 1 base, and 14 bases separated the two germline ends. This chain's CDR3 is CASTGRLNSYEQYF. CDR3 nucleotides: TGTGCCAGCACCGGTCGCTTAAATTCCTACGAGCAGTACTTC.

This chain links TRBV3-1 with TRBJ2-1, with D hard to call. The V gene's germline CDR1 is LGHDT and CDR2 YNNKEL (reference sequence). The V end lost 0 bases, the J end lost 5 bases, and 14 bases lay between the germline ends. CDR3 length: 16 amino acids. The CDR3 is CASSQDLAPRHNEQFF. The CDR3 DNA is TGTGCCAGCAGCCAAGATTTGGCCCCCCGGCACAATGAGCAGTTCTTC.

The chain combines TRBV5-6 with TRBJ2-7; 9 nucleotides align to TRBD2. The J segment lost 5 bases and the V segment lost 4 bases, leaving 7 bases of the junction unmatched. The germline CDR1 and CDR2 sequences are SGHDT and YYEEEE. The CDR3 consists of 14 residues. CDR3 in amino acids: CASSGGLAPHEQYF. CDR3 nucleotides: TGTGCCAGCAGCGGCGGACTAGCGCCCCACGAGCAGTACTTC.

This clonotype was counted a few times. The chain combines TRBV28 with TRBJ1-5; TRBD1 matches at 8 bases. The CDR3 loop spans 17 amino acids. J was trimmed by 1 base and V by 4 bases; bases with no gene match: 9. CDR1 MDHEN and CDR2 SYDVKM come from the germline V gene. The CDR3 DNA reads as TGTGCCAGCAGTTCCGGGACAGGAATGGGAAGCAATCAGCCCCAGCATTTT. This gives the protein CASSSGTGMGSNQPQHF.

The chain couples TRBV20-1 to TRBJ2-2; 12 bases are a match to TRBD2. The germline V gene has CDR1 DFQATT and CDR2 SNEGSKA (reference sequence). The V gene end was trimmed by 3 bases and the J gene end by 4 bases; junction bases not matched to a gene: 12. The length of the CDR3 is 18 residues. CDR3 in DNA: TGCAGTGCTAGCAACCCTACTAGCGGGAGGCCCCTCACCGGGGAGCTGTTTTTT. Translating it yields CSASNPTSGRPLTGELFF.

V and J are TRBV11-2 and TRBJ2-2; 14 bases align to TRBD2. The CDR3 contains 18 residues. Germline CDR1 and CDR2: SGHAT and FQNNGV. Trimming at V came to 5 bases and at J to 5 bases, leaving 10 bases not matched to a gene. As DNA, the CDR3 is TGTGCCAGCAGCAATACGCCAGGACTAGCGGGAGGTACCGGGGAGCTGTTTTTT. Residues: CASSNTPGLAGGTGELFF.

The chain recombines TRBV12-3 or TRBV12-4 with TRBJ2-1; tentative D call: TRBD2 (5 bases). The CDR3 extends over 13 amino acids. V dropped 3 bases and J dropped 5 bases, with 8 bases sitting between them. DNA of the CDR3: TGTGCCAGCAGTTTTCTAGCCCACAATGAGCAGTTCTTC. It yields the protein CASSFLAHNEQFF.

The chain has TRBV19 and TRBJ2-1, with D unresolved. The V end was cut by 7 bases, the J end by 8 bases, with 21 bases between. Germline CDR1 LNHDA, CDR2 SQIVND (reference sequence). CDR3 size: 15 residues. The CDR3 here is CASNPGPFEVDEQFF. The CDR3 coding sequence is TGTGCCAGTAATCCAGGACCTTTCGAAGTGGATGAGCAGTTCTTC.

The sample holds a few counts of this clonotype. The chain combines TRBV3-1 with TRBJ1-5; TRBD1 agrees at 7 bases. CDR1 and CDR2 from the germline V gene are LGHDT and YNNKEL (reference sequence). There are 16 residues in the CDR3. The V gene end was trimmed by 4 bases and the J gene end by 1 base; junction bases not matched to a gene: 7. CDR3 protein: CASSPGGFRSNQPQHF. CDR3 in DNA: TGTGCCAGCAGCCCAGGGGGTTTTCGGAGCAATCAGCCCCAGCATTTT.

The chain employs TRBV5-5 and TRBJ2-7; D is uncertain. Between the trimmed V and J ends, which lost 0 bases and 7 bases, there was a span of 17 bases. The CDR3 spans 15 residues. In germline, CDR1 is SGHKS, CDR2 YYEKEE (reference sequence). The CDR3 DNA reads as TGTGCCAGCAGCTTGGCCGGGCAGGACCTCTTGGAGCAGTACTTC. It codes for CASSLAGQDLLEQYF.

This rearrangement joins TRBV27 to TRBJ2-2; D perhaps matches TRBD1 (8 bases). The CDR3 totals 14 residues. Germline V gene lookup returns CDR1 MNHEY and CDR2 SMNVEV (reference sequence). The V gene lost 2 bases and the J gene lost 7 bases, with 11 bases spanning the gap. The CDR3 sequence is CASSLNRGGGELFF. In DNA, the CDR3 is TGTGCCAGCAGTTTAAACAGGGGGGGCGGGGAGCTGTTTTTT.